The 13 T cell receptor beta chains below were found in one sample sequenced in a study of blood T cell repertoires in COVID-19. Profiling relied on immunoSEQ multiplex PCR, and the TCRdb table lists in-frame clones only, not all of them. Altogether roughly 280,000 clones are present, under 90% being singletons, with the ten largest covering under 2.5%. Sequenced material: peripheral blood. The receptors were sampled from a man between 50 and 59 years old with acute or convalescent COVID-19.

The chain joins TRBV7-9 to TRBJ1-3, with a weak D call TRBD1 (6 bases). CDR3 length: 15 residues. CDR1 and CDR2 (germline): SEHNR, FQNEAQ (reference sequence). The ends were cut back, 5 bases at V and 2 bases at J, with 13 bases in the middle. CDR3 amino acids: CASSPRDTAGNTIYF. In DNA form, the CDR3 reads TGTGCCAGCAGCCCCCGGGACACAGCTGGAAACACCATATATTTT.

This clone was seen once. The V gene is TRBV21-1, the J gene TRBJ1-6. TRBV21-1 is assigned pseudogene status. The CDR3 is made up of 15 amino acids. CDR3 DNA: TGTGCCAGCAGCAACGACCCGGGAACTAATTCACCCCTCCACTTT. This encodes CASSNDPGTNSPLHF.

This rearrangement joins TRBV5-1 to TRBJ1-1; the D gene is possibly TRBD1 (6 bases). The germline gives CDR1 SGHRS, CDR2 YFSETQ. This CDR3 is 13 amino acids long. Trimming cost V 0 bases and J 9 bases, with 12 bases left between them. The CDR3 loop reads CASSLEGVGKAFF. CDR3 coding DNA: TGCGCCAGCAGCTTGGAGGGGGTAGGAAAAGCTTTCTTT.

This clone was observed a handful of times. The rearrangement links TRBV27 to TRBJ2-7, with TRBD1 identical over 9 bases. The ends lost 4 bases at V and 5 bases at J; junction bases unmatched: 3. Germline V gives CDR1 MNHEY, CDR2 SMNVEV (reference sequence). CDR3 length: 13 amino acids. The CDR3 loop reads CASSSDRGHEQYF. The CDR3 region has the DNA TGTGCCAGCAGTTCGGACAGGGGCCACGAGCAGTACTTC.

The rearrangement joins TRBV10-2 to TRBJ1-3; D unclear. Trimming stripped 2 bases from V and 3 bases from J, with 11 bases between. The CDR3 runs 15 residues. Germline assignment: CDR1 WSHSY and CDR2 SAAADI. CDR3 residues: CASSEVRSHGNTIYF. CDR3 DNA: TGCGCCAGCAGTGAGGTCAGGTCTCATGGAAACACCATATATTTT.

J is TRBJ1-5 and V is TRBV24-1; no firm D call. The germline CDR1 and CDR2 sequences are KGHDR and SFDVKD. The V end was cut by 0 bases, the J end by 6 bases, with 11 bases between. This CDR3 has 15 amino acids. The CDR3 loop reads CATSDLSRGAQPQHF. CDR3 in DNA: TGTGCCACCAGTGATTTGAGTCGGGGAGCTCAGCCCCAGCATTTT.

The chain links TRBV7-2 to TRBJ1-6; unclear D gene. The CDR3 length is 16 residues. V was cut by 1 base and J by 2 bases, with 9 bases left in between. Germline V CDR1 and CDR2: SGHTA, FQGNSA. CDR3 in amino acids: CASSLGQIAYNSPLHF. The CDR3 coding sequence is TGTGCCAGCAGCTTAGGTCAGATCGCCTATAATTCACCCCTCCACTTT.

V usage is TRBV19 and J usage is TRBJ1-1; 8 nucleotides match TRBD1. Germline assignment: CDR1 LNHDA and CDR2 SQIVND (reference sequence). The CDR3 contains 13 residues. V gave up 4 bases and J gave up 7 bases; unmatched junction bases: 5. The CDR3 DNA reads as TGTGCCAGTAGTACCGGACAGGGAATTGAAGCTTTCTTT. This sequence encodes CASSTGQGIEAFF.

The chain's CDR3 is CSVEEVHTEAFF. The CDR3 region has the DNA TGCAGCGTTGAGGAGGTGCACACTGAAGCTTTCTTT. The chain combines TRBV29-1 with TRBJ1-1; the D is unclear. Germline CDR1 reads SQVTM; CDR2 reads ANQGSEA. The CDR3 sequence is 12 residues long. V was pared by 3 bases and J by 3 bases, with 8 bases between.

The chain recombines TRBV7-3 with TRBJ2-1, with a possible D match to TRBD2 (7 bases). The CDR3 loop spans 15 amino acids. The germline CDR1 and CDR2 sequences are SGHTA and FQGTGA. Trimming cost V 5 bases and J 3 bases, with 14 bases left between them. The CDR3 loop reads CASSPVGGLYNEQFF. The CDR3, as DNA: TGTGCCAGCAGCCCCGTGGGGGGGCTCTACAATGAGCAGTTCTTC.

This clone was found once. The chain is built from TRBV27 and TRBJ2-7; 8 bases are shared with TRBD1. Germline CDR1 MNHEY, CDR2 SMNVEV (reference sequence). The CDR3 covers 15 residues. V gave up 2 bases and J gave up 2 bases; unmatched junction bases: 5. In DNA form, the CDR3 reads TGTGCCAGCAGTTTACGGTGGGACAGGACCTACGAGCAGTACTTC. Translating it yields CASSLRWDRTYEQYF.

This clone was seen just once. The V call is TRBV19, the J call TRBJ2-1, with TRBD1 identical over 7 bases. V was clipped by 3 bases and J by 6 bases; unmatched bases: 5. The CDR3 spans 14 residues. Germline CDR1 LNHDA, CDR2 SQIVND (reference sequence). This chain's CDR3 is CASSIRTGSNEQFF. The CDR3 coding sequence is TGTGCCAGTAGTATCCGGACAGGTTCCAATGAGCAGTTCTTC.

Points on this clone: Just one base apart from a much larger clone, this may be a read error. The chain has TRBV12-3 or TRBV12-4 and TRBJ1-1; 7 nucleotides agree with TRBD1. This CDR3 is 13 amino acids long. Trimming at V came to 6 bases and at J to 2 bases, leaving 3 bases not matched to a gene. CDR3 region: CASRGTANTEAFF. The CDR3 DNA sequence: TGTGCCAGCAGAGGGACAGCAAACACTGAAGCTTTCTTT.